The subject of this entry is one T cell receptor beta chain. Its cognate antigen is unknown. Together with a sample-barcoded 5' primer, a J-beta primer mix was included in a second PCR lasting about 7 to 11 cycles. Each cDNA molecule was tagged by a template-switch adaptor that had 12 random nucleotides. Each CDR3 protein is one row after TCRdb ran MiXCR on the 5' RACE reads. The profile covers around 650,000 distinct CDR3 sequences, with roughly 30% appearing a single time and less than 20% taken by the ten largest. The sample originates from a study of blood T cells in healthy people across ages. The draw of peripheral blood yielded approximately 10 milliliters from each donor. Researchers isolated at least 6.5 million PBMCs per sample. The V end was cut by 0 bases, the J end by 6 bases, with 17 bases between. The CDR3 totals 15 residues. Per the germline V gene, CDR1 is DFQATT and CDR2 is SNEGSKA (reference sequence).

The study's findings and limits: It was held that diversity estimates obtained from one million T cells represented underestimates.

The sequenced sample consisted of blood. The clonotype comes from a woman aged 80 or older in good health. This chain joins TRBV20-1 and TRBJ1-2, with a weak D call TRBD1 (6 bases). This chain's CDR3 is CSARDCTGRIDGYTF. As DNA, the CDR3 is TGCAGTGCTAGAGATTGTACAGGGCGCATTGATGGCTACACCTTC.